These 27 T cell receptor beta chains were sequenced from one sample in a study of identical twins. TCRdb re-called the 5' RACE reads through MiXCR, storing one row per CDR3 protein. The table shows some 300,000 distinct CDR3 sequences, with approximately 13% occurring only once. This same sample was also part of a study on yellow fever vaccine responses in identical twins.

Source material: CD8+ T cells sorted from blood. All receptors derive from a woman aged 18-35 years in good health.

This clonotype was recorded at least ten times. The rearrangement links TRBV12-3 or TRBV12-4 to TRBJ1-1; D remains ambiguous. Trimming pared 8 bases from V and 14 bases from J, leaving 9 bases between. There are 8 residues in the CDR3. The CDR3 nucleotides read TGTGCCAGCCCACCCGGCTTCTTT. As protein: CASPPGFF.

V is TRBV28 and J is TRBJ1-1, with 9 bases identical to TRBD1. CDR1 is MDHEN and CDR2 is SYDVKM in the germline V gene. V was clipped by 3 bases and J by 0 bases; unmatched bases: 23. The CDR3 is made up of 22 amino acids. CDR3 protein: CASSFGTGLDPGTGKLNTEAFF. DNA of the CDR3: TGTGCCAGCAGTTTCGGGACCGGCCTGGACCCTGGGACAGGGAAATTGAACACTGAAGCTTTCTTT.

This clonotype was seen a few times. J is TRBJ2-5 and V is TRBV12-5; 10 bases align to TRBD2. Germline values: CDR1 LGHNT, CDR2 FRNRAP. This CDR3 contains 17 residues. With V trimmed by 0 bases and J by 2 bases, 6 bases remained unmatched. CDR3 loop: CASGLVQGSGRQETQYF. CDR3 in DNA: TGTGCTAGTGGTTTGGTACAGGGTAGCGGGAGGCAAGAGACCCAGTACTTC.

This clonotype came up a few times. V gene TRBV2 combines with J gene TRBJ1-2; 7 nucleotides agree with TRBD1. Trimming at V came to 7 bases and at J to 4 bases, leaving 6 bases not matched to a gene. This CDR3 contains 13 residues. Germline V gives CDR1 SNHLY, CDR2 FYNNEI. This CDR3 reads CASKGGLTYGYTF. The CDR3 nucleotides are TGTGCCAGCAAAGGGGGCTTAACCTATGGCTACACCTTC.

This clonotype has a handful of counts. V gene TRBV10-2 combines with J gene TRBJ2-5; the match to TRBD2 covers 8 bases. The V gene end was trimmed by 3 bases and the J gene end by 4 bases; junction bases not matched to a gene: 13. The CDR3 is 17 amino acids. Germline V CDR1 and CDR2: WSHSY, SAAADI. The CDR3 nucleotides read TGCGCCAGCAGTGATACAAGCGGGAGCACCTGGATAGAGACCCAGTACTTC. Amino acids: CASSDTSGSTWIETQYF.

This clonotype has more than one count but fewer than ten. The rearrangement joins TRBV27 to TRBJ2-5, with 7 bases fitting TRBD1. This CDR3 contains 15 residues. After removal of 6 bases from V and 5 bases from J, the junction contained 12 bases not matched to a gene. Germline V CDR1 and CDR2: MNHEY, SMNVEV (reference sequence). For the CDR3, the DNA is TGTGCCAGCAGCAAAACAGGGGCCGCGTATGAGACCCAGTACTTC. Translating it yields CASSKTGAAYETQYF.

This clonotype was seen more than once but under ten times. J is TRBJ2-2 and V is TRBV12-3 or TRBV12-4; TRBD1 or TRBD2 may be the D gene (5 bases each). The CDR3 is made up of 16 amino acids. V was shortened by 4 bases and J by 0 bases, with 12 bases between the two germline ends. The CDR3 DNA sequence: TGTGCCAGCAGTTATTCGGGGCGAACGAACACCGGGGAGCTGTTTTTT. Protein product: CASSYSGRTNTGELFF.

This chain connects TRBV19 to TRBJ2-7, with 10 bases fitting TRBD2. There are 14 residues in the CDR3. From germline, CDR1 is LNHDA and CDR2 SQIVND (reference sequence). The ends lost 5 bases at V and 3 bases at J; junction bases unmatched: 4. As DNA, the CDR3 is TGTGCCAGTAGTCCTAGCGGGGGCCACTACGAGCAGTACTTC. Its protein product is CASSPSGGHYEQYF.

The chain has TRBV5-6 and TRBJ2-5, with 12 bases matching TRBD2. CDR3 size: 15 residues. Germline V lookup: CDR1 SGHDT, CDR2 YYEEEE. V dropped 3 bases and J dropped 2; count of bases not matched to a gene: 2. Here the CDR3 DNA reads TGTGCCAGCAGCTGGACTAGCGGGGAACAAGAGACCCAGTACTTC. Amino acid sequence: CASSWTSGEQETQYF.

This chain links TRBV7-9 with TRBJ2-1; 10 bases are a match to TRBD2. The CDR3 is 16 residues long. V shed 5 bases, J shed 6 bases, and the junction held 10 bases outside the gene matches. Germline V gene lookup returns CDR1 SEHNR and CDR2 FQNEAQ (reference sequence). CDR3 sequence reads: CASSPRSLAGSNEQFF. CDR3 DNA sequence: TGTGCCAGCAGCCCAAGATCACTAGCGGGGTCCAATGAGCAGTTCTTC.

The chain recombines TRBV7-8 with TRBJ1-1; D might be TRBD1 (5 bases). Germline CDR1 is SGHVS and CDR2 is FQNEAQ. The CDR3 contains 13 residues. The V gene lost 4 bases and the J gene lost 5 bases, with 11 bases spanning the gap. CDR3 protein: CASSWGEATEAFF. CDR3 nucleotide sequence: TGTGCCAGCAGCTGGGGCGAGGCGACTGAAGCTTTCTTT.

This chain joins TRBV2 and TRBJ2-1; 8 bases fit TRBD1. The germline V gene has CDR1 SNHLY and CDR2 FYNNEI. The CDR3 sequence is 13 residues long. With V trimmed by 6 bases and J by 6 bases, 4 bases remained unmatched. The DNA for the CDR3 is TGTGCCAGCAGGTTAGGGACAGGCAATGAGCAGTTCTTC. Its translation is CASRLGTGNEQFF.

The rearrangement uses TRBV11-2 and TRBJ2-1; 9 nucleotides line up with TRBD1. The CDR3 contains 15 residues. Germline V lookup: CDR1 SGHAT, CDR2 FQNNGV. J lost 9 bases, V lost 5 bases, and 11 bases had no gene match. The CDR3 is CASSTSGTGNSEQFF. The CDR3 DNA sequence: TGTGCCAGCAGCACGAGCGGGACAGGGAACAGTGAGCAGTTCTTC.

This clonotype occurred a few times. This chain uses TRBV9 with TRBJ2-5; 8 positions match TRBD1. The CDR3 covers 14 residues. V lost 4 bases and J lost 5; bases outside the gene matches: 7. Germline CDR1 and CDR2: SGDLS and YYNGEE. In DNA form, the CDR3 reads TGTGCCAGCAGCACGGACAGGGATATGGAGACCCAGTACTTC. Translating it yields CASSTDRDMETQYF.

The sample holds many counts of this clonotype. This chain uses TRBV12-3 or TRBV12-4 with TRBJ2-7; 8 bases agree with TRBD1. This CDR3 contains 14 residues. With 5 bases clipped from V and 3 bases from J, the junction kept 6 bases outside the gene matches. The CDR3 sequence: CASSPTGGNYEQYF. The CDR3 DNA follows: TGTGCCAGCAGTCCAACAGGGGGGAACTACGAGCAGTACTTC.

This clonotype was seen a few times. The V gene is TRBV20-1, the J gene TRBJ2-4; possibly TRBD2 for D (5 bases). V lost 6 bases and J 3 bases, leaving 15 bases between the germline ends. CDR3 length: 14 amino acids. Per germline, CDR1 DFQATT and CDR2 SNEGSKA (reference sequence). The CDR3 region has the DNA TGCAGTGCGCCTCTGGAGCGGAACAAAAACATTCAGTACTTC. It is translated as CSAPLERNKNIQYF.

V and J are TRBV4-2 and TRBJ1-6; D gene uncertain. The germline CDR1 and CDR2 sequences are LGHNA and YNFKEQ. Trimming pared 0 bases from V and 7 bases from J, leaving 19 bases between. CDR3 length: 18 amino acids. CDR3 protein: CASSQDSPGREENSPLHF. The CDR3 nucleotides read TGTGCCAGCAGCCAAGATTCCCCCGGGAGGGAAGAAAATTCACCCCTCCACTTT.

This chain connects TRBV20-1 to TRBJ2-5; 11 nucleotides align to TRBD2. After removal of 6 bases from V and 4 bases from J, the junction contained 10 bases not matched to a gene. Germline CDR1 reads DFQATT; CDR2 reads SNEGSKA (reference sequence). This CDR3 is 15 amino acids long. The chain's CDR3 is CSAPIAGGRAETQYF. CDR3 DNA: TGCAGTGCCCCTATAGCGGGGGGGCGGGCAGAGACCCAGTACTTC.

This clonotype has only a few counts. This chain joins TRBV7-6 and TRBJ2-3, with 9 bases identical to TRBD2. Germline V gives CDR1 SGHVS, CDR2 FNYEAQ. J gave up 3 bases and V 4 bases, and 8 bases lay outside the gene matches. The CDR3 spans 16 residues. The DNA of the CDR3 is TGTGCCAGCAGCTCCCCGGGGAGCGGGGGGACAGATACGCAGTATTTT. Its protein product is CASSSPGSGGTDTQYF.

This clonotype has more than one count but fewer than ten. For the CDR3, the DNA is TGTGCCAGCAGCGCTACTAGCGGGTATAGCACAGATACGCAGTATTTT. It yields the protein CASSATSGYSTDTQYF. The chain combines TRBV7-8 with TRBJ2-3; TRBD2 matches at 9 bases. The V and J ends lost 5 bases and 0 bases, in that order; junction bases with no gene match: 6. This CDR3 spans 16 amino acids. Per the germline V gene, CDR1 is SGHVS and CDR2 is FQNEAQ.

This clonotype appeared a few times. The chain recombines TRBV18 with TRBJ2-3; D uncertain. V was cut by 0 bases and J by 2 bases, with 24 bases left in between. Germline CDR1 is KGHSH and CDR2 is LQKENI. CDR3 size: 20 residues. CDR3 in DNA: TGTGCCAGCTCACCACCCGCCCCACTCGTCCCCTCAACCCACACAGATACGCAGTATTTT. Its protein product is CASSPPAPLVPSTHTDTQYF. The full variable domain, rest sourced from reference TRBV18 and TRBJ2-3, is NAGVMQNPRHLVRRRGQEARLRCSPMKGHSHVYWYRQLPEEGLKFMVYLQKENIIDESGMPKERFSAEFPKEGPSILRIQQVVRGDSAAYFCASSPPAPLVPSTHTDTQYFGPGTRLTVL.

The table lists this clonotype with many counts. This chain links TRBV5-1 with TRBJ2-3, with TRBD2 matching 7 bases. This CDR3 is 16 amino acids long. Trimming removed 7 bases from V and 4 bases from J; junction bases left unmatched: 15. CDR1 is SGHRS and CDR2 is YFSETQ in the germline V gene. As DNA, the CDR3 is TGCGCCAGCGGCCCCTACCCCGCGGGAGTTCCAGATACGCAGTATTTT. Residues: CASGPYPAGVPDTQYF.

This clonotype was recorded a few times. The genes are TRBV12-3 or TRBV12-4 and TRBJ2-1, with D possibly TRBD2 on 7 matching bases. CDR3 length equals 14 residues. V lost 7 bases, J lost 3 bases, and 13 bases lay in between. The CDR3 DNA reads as TGTGCCAGCACAAGGGGGGACTACTACAATGAGCAGTTCTTC. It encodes CASTRGDYYNEQFF.

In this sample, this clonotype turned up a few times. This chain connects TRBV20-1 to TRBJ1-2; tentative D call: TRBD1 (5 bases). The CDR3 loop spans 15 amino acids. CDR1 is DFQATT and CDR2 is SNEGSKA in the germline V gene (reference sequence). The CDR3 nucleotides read TGCAGGGCCCAGGAGTTTAGGGGATGGAACTATGGCTACACCTTC. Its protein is CRAQEFRGWNYGYTF.

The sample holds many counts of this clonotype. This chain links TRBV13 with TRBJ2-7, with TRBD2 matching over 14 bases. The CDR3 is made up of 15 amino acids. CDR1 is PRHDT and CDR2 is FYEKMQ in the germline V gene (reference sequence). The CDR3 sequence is CASSLGLAGGYEQYV. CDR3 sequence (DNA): TGTGCCAGCAGCCTAGGACTAGCGGGGGGCTACGAGCAGTACGTC.

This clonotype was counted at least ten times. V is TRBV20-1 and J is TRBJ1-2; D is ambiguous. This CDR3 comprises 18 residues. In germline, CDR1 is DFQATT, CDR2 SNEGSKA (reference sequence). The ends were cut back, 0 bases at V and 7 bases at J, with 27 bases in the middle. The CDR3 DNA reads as TGCAGTGCTAGAGATCTGAGCCAAGTTGACCCCGACCCCGCTGGCTACACCTTC. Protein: CSARDLSQVDPDPAGYTF.

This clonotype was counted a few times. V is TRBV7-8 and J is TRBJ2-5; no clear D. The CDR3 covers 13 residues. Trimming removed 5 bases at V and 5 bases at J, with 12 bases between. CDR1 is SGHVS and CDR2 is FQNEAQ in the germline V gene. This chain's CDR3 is CASSPDGRETQYF. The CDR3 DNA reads TGTGCCAGCAGCCCTGATGGGCGGGAGACCCAGTACTTC.